What follows describes a single T cell receptor beta chain. Its cognate antigen is unknown. Here immunoSEQ multiplex PCR was the method, and the copy in TCRdb shows in-frame clones only, minus some. The sample has around 2,000,000 clones, about 93% seen once; the top ten hold 1.5% to 2%. This record comes from a study of shared clonotypes between healthy human individuals. Study-wide points: A small donor pool kept down the genetic and exposure-history diversity that was represented.

Naive CD8 isolation took CD45RO-negative cells positively selected for CCR7 and excluded terminally differentiated effector memory CD45RA+ cells. Germline values: CDR1 SQVTM, CDR2 ANQGSEA. The germline V and J ends were trimmed by 7 bases and 0 bases, with 10 bases remaining between them. There are 12 residues in the CDR3. This rearrangement joins TRBV29-1 to TRBJ2-7; D call uncertain. Specimen: naive CD8+ T cells from PBMCs. This receptor was taken from a man aged 18 to 30 in good health. Some clones in this sample may be carry-over from other donors' samples. The chain's CDR3 is CSESRVSYEQYF. CDR3 coding DNA: TGCAGCGAATCTCGGGTCTCCTACGAGCAGTACTTC.